The clone carrying this T cell receptor beta chain is medium-sized by share. Its target is not known. It was 5'RACE with constant-segment primers that produced the TCR alpha and TCR beta cDNA libraries, which carried sample barcodes and UMIs. A single record per CDR3 protein comes from TCRdb applying MiXCR to the 5' RACE reads. The sample lists around 7,000 distinct CDR3 sequences, about three fifths occurring once. This record belongs to a study of T-cell memory formation after mild COVID-19. At the level of the study: Largely, the TCR clusters proved donor specific. The study, taken as a whole, reports: Contracting clones, day 15 to 85, had balanced CD4/CD8, and later expanders favored CD4+. Pre-infection memory carried some responding clones, suggesting that cross-reactive memory joined.

The CDR3 totals 17 residues. V was pared by 3 bases and J by 0 bases, with 15 bases between. Germline lookup yields CDR1 SEHNR and CDR2 FQNEAQ (reference sequence). The source material was PBMCs or a T cell subset sorted from them (not recorded which). V usage is TRBV7-9 and J usage is TRBJ2-1; D is undetermined. The receptor was derived from an adult who had mild COVID-19 (a few samples of this study predate the infection). Cell type and time point are not known. CDR3 region: CASSFRSVPGSYNEQFF. CDR3 bases: TGTGCCAGCAGCTTTCGCTCGGTGCCGGGCTCCTACAATGAGCAGTTCTTC.